The entry that follows covers one T cell receptor beta chain sequence. No antigen is known for it. This entry belongs to a study of shared clonotypes between healthy human individuals. Whole-study results and caveats: Generally, estimated richness proved larger in naive subsets than it did in memory subsets. Of the naive CD4 clonotypes, approximately 5% were shared across a handful of donors.

There are 16 residues in the CDR3. The V gene end was trimmed by 6 bases and the J gene end by 4 bases; junction bases not matched to a gene: 10. The germline CDR1 and CDR2 sequences are MNHNY and SVGAGI (reference sequence). As handled by the study authors: From ImmunoSEQ came sequences covering only the junction and carrying no quality scores, so filtering differed. Clones were read by immunoSEQ multiplex PCR, and TCRdb kept only the in-frame ones, dropping some. V and J calls and clone size are copied from that table; D and trimming were computed from the DNA. This table has over 2 million clones, 85% to 95% appearing once. Donors were Caucasian adults residing in Nashville, Tennessee, USA.

The sequenced sample was naive CD4+ T cells sorted from blood. Subset noted: CD45RA+ positively selected. The TCR sequence derives from a man younger than 35 in good health. The chain has TRBV6-6 and TRBJ2-5, with 11 nucleotides matching TRBD1. For the CDR3, the DNA is TGTGCCAGCAGCCTCCGGGGACAGGGGGTGCGAGAGACCCAGTACTTC. Encoded protein: CASSLRGQGVRETQYF.